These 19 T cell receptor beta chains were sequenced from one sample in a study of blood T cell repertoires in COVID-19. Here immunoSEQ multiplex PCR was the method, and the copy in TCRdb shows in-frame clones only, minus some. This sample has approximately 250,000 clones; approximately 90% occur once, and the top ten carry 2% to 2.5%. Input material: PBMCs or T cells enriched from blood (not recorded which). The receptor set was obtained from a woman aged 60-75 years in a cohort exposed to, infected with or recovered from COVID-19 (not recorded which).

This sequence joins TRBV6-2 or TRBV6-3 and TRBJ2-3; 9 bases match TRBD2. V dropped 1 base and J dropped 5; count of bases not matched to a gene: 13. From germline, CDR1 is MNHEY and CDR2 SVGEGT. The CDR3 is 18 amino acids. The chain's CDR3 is CASSYYVWREGQGDTQYF. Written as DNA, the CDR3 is TGTGCCAGCAGTTACTACGTCTGGCGGGAGGGCCAAGGAGATACGCAGTATTTT.

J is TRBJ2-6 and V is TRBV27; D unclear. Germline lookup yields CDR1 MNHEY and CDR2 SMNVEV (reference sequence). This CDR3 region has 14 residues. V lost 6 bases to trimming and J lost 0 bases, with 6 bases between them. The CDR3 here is CASRRSSGANVLTF. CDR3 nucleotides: TGTGCCAGCAGGAGAAGCTCTGGGGCCAACGTCCTGACTTTC. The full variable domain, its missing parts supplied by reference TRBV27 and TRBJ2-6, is EAQVTQNPRYLITVTGKKLTVTCSQNMNHEYMSWYRQDPGLGLRQIYYSMNVEVTDKGDVPEGYKVSRKEKRNFPLILESPSPNQTSLYFCASRRSSGANVLTFGAGSRLTVL.

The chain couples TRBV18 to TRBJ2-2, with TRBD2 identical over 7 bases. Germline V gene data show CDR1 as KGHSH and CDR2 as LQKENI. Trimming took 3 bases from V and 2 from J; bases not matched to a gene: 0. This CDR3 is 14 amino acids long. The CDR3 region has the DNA TGTGCCAGCTCACCGGGACTAAACACCGGGGAGCTGTTTTTT. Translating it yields CASSPGLNTGELFF.

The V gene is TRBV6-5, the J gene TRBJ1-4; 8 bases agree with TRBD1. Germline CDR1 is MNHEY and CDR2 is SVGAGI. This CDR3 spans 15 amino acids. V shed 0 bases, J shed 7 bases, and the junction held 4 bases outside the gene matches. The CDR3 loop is CASSYSGTGGEKLFF. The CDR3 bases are TGTGCCAGCAGTTACTCCGGGACAGGAGGTGAAAAACTGTTTTTT.

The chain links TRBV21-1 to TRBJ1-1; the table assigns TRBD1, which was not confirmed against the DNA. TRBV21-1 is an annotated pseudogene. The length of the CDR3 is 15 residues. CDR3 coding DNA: TGTGCCAGCAGCAAGGACGGACAGGGGAAGAGGAAGGCTTTCTTT. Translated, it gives CASSKDGQGKRKAFF.

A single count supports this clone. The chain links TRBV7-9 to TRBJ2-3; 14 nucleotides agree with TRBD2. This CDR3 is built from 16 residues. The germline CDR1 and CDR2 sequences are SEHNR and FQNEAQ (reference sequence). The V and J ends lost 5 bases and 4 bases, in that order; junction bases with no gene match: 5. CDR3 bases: TGTGCCAGCAGCCTCGGACTAGCGGGAGGTTCAGATACGCAGTATTTT. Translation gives CASSLGLAGGSDTQYF.

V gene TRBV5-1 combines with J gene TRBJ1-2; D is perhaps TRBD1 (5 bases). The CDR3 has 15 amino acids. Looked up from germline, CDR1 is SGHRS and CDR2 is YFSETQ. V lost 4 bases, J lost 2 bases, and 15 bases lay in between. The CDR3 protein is CASSLGTGENYGYTF. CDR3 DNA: TGCGCCAGCAGCCTAGGGACGGGAGAGAACTATGGCTACACCTTC.

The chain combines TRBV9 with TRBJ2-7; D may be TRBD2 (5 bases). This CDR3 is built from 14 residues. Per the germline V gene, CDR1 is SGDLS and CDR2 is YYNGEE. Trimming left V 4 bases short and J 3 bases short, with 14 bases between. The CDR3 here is CASSPFERSYEQYF. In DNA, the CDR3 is TGTGCCAGCAGCCCCTTCGAGCGGAGCTACGAGCAGTACTTC. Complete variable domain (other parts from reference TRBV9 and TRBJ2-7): DSGVTQTPKHLITATGQRVTLRCSPRSGDLSVYWYQQSLDQGLQFLIQYYNGEERAKGNILERFSAQQFPDLHSELNLSSLELGDSALYFCASSPFERSYEQYFGPGTRLTVT.

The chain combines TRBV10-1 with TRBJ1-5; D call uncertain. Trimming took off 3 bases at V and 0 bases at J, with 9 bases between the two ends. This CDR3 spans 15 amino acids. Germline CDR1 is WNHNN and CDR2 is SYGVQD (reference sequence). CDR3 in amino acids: CASSDSGDSNQPQHF. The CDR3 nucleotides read TGCGCCAGCAGTGATTCCGGGGATAGCAATCAGCCCCAGCATTTT.

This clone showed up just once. CDR3 residues: CASSDATVFSGANVLTF. The CDR3 DNA reads TGTGCCAGCAGTGACGCGACAGTTTTCTCTGGGGCCAACGTCCTGACTTTC. The chain employs TRBV9 and TRBJ2-6, with a weak D call TRBD1 (5 bases). The germline gives CDR1 SGDLS, CDR2 YYNGEE. The V end was cut by 5 bases, the J end by 0 bases, with 15 bases between. There are 17 residues in the CDR3.

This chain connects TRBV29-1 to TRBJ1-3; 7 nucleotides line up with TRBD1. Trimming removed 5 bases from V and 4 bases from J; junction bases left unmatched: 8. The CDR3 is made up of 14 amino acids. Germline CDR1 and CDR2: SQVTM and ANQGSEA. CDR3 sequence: CSVQTGEKGNTIYF. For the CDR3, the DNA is TGCAGCGTTCAAACAGGGGAAAAGGGAAACACCATATATTTT.

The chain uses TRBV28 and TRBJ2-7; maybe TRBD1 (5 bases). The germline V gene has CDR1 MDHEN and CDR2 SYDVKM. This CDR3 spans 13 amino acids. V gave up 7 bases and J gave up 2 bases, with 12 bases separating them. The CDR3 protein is CASMDTSTYEQYF. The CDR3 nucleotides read TGTGCCAGCATGGACACTTCCACCTACGAGCAGTACTTC.

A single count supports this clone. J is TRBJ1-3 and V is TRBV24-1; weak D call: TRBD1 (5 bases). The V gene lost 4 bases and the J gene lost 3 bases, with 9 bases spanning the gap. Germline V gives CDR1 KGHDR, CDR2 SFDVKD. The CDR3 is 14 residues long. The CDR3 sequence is CATSEGLYGNTIYF. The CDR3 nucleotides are TGTGCCACCAGTGAGGGGCTATATGGAAACACCATATATTTT.

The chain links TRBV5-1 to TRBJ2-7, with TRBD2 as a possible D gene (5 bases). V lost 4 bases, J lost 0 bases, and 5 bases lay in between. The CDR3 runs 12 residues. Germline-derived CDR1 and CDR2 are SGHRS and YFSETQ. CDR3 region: CASSGSSYEQYF. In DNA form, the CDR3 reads TGCGCCAGCAGCGGGAGCTCCTACGAGCAGTACTTC.

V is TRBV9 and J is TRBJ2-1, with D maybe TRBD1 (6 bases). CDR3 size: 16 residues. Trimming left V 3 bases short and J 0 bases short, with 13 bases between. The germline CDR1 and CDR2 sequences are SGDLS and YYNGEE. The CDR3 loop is CASSGTGHRSYNEQFF. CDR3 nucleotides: TGTGCCAGCAGCGGCACGGGACACCGCTCCTACAATGAGCAGTTCTTC.

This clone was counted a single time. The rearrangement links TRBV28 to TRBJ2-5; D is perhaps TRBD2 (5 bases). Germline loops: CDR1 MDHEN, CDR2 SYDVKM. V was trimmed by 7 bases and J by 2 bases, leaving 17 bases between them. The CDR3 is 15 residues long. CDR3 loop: CASTPGWEDQETQYF. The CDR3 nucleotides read TGTGCCAGCACCCCGGGGTGGGAAGATCAAGAGACCCAGTACTTC.

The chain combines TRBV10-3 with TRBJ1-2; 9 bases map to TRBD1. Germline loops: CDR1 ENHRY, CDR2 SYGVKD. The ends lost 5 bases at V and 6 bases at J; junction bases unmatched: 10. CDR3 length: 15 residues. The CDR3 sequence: CAISLPGQGTNGYTF. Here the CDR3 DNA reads TGTGCCATCAGTCTACCGGGACAGGGAACAAATGGCTACACCTTC.

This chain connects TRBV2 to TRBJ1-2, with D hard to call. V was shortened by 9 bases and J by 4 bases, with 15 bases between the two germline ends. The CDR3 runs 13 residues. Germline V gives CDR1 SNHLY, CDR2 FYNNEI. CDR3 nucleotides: TGTGCCAGTCACCGGGAGGCTGTCTATGGCTACACCTTC. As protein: CASHREAVYGYTF.

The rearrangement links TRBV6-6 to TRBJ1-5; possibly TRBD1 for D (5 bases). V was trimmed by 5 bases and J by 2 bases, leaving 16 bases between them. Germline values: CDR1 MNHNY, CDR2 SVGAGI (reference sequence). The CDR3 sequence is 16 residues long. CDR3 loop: CASSPFGLGGNQPQHF. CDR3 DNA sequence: TGTGCCAGCAGTCCTTTTGGTTTAGGGGGCAATCAGCCCCAGCATTTT.